The rows below give T cell receptor beta chains drawn from one sample of a study of cytomegalovirus exposure and HLA in healthy donors. Repertoires were generated with immunoSEQ multiplex PCR, while TCRdb's copy carries only in-frame clones and drops some. Of 99,000 or so clones in the sample, around a tenth are singletons; the top ten hold 5.5% to 7.5%. Sequencing used PBMCs. These receptors were collected from a middle-aged man in good health and CMV-seropositive. CDR3s include the opening cysteine and the closing phenylalanine or tryptophan. A D gene is named only where the DNA matches it firmly. Some rows have no size entry. The others give once, few or many, or a class for an expanded clone.

CDR3,DNA,J,size,V,D
CASSSPRESSYNEQFF,TGTGCCAGCAGTTCTCCTCGGGAATCCTCCTACAATGAGCAGTTCTTC,TRBJ2-1,few,TRBV9,.
CASRAFSTSGRADNEQFF,TGTGCCAGCAGAGCCTTCTCTACTAGCGGGAGGGCTGACAATGAGCAGTTCTTC,TRBJ2-1,.,TRBV2,TRBD2
CASSKAMRSADTQYF,TGTGCCAGCAGCAAGGCGATGAGGTCGGCAGATACGCAGTATTTT,TRBJ2-3,few,TRBV9,.
CSAGRERPNTGELFF,TGCAGCGCGGGGCGGGAAAGGCCGAACACCGGGGAGCTGTTTTTT,TRBJ2-2,.,TRBV29-1,.
CASAQGSNYGYTF,TGTGCCAGCGCTCAGGGATCTAACTATGGCTACACCTTC,TRBJ1-2,.,TRBV13,.
CASIRRGGRTSNEKLFF,TGTGCCAGCATCCGGCGGGGGGGGAGAACGTCTAATGAAAAACTGTTTTTT,TRBJ1-4,few,TRBV2,.
CASTQGGSGYTF,TGTGCCAGCACACAGGGTGGAAGTGGCTACACCTTC,TRBJ1-2,few,TRBV28,.
CASSLGTSGRASLYEQYF,TGCGCCAGCAGCTTGGGGACTAGCGGGAGGGCCAGTCTCTACGAGCAGTACTTC,TRBJ2-7,few,TRBV5-1,TRBD2
CASSSPLAPNTDTQYF,TGTGCCAGCAGTAGCCCACTAGCGCCCAACACAGATACGCAGTATTTT,TRBJ2-3,.,TRBV27,TRBD2
CASSFRLAETYNEQFF,TGTGCCAGCAGCTTTAGACTAGCGGAGACCTACAATGAGCAGTTCTTC,TRBJ2-1,.,TRBV7-2,TRBD2
CSAGGRNEQFF,TGCAGTGCTGGAGGGCGGAATGAGCAGTTCTTC,TRBJ2-1,.,TRBV20-1,.
CASSAGLAGHF,TGTGCCAGCAGTGCCGGACTAGCGGGCCACTTC,TRBJ2-7,.,TRBV6-1,TRBD2
CASSSMPGLAGADTQYF,TGTGCCAGCAGCTCAATGCCGGGACTAGCGGGAGCAGATACGCAGTATTTT,TRBJ2-3,few,TRBV7-3,TRBD2
CASSLVGEKLFF,TGTGCCAGCAGCTTAGTGGGCGAAAAACTGTTTTTT,TRBJ1-4,few,TRBV7-2,.
CASSVLGLQETQYF,TGTGCCAGCAGTGTGCTGGGCCTCCAAGAGACCCAGTACTTC,TRBJ2-5,few,TRBV6-5,.
CASRLTTGSYGYTF,TGTGCCAGTAGACTTACGACAGGGAGCTATGGCTACACCTTC,TRBJ1-2,.,TRBV19,TRBD1
CASSVDRLAGGTDTQYF,TGTGCCAGCAGCGTTGACCGACTAGCGGGAGGAACAGATACGCAGTATTTT,TRBJ2-3,.,TRBV9,TRBD2
CSVAGSHNEKLFF,TGCAGCGTGGCCGGGTCCCATAATGAAAAACTGTTTTTT,TRBJ1-4,.,TRBV29-1,.
CASSRSGSSYEQYF,TGCGCCAGCAGCCGTAGCGGGAGCTCCTACGAGCAGTACTTC,TRBJ2-7,few,TRBV4-1,TRBD2
CAWSSTPLTDTQYF,TGTGCCTGGAGTTCGACTCCTCTCACAGATACGCAGTATTTT,TRBJ2-3,few,TRBV30,.
CASSLVGDIAYEQYF,TGTGCCAGCAGCTTAGTCGGGGACATCGCCTACGAGCAGTACTTC,TRBJ2-7,.,TRBV7-2,.
CASIGGVLETQYF,TGTGCCAGCATTGGAGGGGTTTTGGAGACCCAGTACTTC,TRBJ2-5,few,TRBV28,.
CAIRSSSGANVLTF,TGTGCCATTAGGTCCAGCTCTGGGGCCAACGTCCTGACTTTC,TRBJ2-6,.,TRBV19,.
CASSLFGGSAYEQYF,TGTGCCAGCAGCTTATTCGGCGGGAGTGCCTACGAGCAGTACTTC,TRBJ2-7,.,TRBV7-3,TRBD2
CASSPSAGSNEQFF,TGTGCCAGCAGTCCCTCGGCGGGTTCCAATGAGCAGTTCTTC,TRBJ2-1,.,TRBV28,.
CASSLSGRAAESSGANVLTF,TGCGCCAGCAGCTTAAGTGGGAGGGCCGCCGAGAGCTCTGGGGCCAACGTCCTGACTTTC,TRBJ2-6,.,TRBV5-1,TRBD2
CASDKDRHSNQPQHF,TGTGCCAGCGATAAAGACAGGCATAGCAATCAGCCCCAGCATTTT,TRBJ1-5,few,TRBV2,.
CASSRTGSAGDFEQFF,TGTGCCAGCAGCCGGACAGGATCAGCGGGAGACTTTGAGCAGTTCTTC,TRBJ2-1,few,TRBV11-3,.
CASRQGAGEQFF,TGTGCCAGCAGACAGGGGGCGGGTGAGCAGTTCTTC,TRBJ2-1,few,TRBV5-6,TRBD1
CASSAGFLIPNIQYF,TGTGCCAGCAGCGCAGGGTTCCTTATACCCAACATTCAGTACTTC,TRBJ2-4,few,TRBV9,.
CASSESNKNTEAFF,TGTGCCAGCAGTGAAAGTAACAAGAACACTGAAGCTTTCTTT,TRBJ1-1,.,TRBV6-1,.
CATGTSGSEQYF,TGTGCCACCGGGACTAGCGGGAGCGAGCAGTACTTC,TRBJ2-7,many,TRBV7-9,TRBD2
CASRAMGHNEKLFF,TGTGCCAGCAGGGCTATGGGACATAATGAAAAACTGTTTTTT,TRBJ1-4,few,TRBV6-1,.
CASSTGLAGGEQFF,TGTGCCAGCAGTACTGGACTAGCGGGAGGTGAGCAGTTCTTC,TRBJ2-1,few,TRBV6-4,TRBD2
CASSIGLAGGRYTGELFF,TGTGCCAGTAGTATAGGACTAGCGGGAGGGCGGTACACCGGGGAGCTGTTTTTT,TRBJ2-2,.,TRBV19,TRBD2
CASSGGSGNEQFF,TGTGCCAGCAGCGGCGGGAGTGGGAATGAGCAGTTCTTC,TRBJ2-1,few,TRBV5-6,TRBD2
CASSPRVGYEQYF,TGTGCCAGCAGCCCCAGGGTTGGCTACGAGCAGTACTTC,TRBJ2-7,.,TRBV9,.
CASSLRGGVRPETQYF,TGTGCCAGCAGCTTACGTGGGGGGGTGCGGCCAGAGACCCAGTACTTC,TRBJ2-5,few,TRBV7-3,TRBD2
CASSRVDYGYTF,TGTGCCAGCAGTCGAGTGGACTATGGCTACACCTTC,TRBJ1-2,.,TRBV4-2,.
CASSSAVPTGELFF,TGTGCCAGCAGCTCGGCGGTCCCCACCGGGGAGCTGTTTTTT,TRBJ2-2,.,TRBV7-9,.